This entry lists 5 T cell receptor beta chains sequenced from one sample in a study of molecular identifiers for immune sequencing clone quantification. TCRdb passed the PCR reads through MiXCR, listing each CDR3 protein once. The sample includes about half a million distinct CDR3 sequences, under 30% of them seen just once. Source material: naive CD8+ T cells from blood, with Jurkat cell RNA spiked in. The subset is: FACS-sorted CD8+CD4-CCR7+CD45RA+ naive T cells. These receptors came from a human donor in good health. Some libraries in this study had Jurkat cell RNA spiked in.

About this clonotype: One junction end disagrees with the germline gene, perhaps due to a read error. The chain combines TRBV10-2 with TRBJ2-5, with D possibly matching TRBD2 (5 bases). CDR3 length equals 13 residues. Germline CDR1 and CDR2: WSHSY and SAAADI. This CDR3 reads CARSAGFLEPPYF. The CDR3 DNA is TGCGCCCGCAGTGCGGGTTTTCTGGAGCCCCCGTACTTC.

Only a few counts were recorded for this clonotype. The chain combines TRBV7-2 with TRBJ1-5; no firm D call. Trimming shortened V by 5 bases and J by 3 bases, and 8 bases separated the two germline ends. Germline V lookup: CDR1 SGHTA, CDR2 FQGNSA. The CDR3 totals 13 residues. CDR3 nucleotides: TGTGCCAGCAGCCCGATACACAATCAGCCCCAGCATTTT. It translates to CASSPIHNQPQHF.

At least ten counts were recorded for this clonotype. CDR3 region: CASSLRDRSYEQYF. The CDR3, as DNA: TGTGCCAGCAGCTTACGGGACAGATCCTACGAGCAGTACTTC. The chain employs TRBV5-4 and TRBJ2-7; the match to TRBD1 covers 7 bases. The trim removed 2 bases at V and 1 base at J, leaving 3 bases unmatched. CDR1 is SGHNT and CDR2 is YYREEE in the germline V gene (reference sequence). The CDR3 sequence is 14 residues long.

This clonotype came up a few times. The V gene is TRBV27, the J gene TRBJ1-3; D is uncertain. This CDR3 contains 12 residues. V lost 4 bases, J lost 8 bases, and 9 bases lay in between. Per the germline V gene, CDR1 is MNHEY and CDR2 is SMNVEV (reference sequence). CDR3 residues: CASSSQWDTIYF. Here the CDR3 DNA reads TGTGCCAGCAGTTCCCAGTGGGACACCATATATTTT.

The V call is TRBV11-2, the J call TRBJ2-5; D call uncertain. This CDR3 is 14 amino acids long. V was clipped by 3 bases and J by 0 bases, with 8 bases between them. Germline-derived CDR1 and CDR2 are SGHAT and FQNNGV. The CDR3 bases are TGTGCCAGCAGCTTTGGGCACAACCAAGAGACCCAGTACTTC. The encoded protein is CASSFGHNQETQYF.